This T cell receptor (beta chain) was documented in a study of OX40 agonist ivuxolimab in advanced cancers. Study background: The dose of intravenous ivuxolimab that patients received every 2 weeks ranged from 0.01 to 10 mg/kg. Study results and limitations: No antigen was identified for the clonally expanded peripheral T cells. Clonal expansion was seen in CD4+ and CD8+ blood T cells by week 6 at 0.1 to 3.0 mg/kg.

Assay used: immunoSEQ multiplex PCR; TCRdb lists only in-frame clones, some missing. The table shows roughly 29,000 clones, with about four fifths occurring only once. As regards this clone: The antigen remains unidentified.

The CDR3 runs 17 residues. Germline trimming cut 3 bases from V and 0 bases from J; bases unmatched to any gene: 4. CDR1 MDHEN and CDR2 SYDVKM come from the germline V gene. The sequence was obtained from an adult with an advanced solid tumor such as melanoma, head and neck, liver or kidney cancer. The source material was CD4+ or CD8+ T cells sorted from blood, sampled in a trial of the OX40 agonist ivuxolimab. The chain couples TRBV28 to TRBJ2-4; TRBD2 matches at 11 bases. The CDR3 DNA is TGTGCCAGCAGTTTTCTAGCGGGGGGACTAGCCAAAAACATTCAGTACTTC. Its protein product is CASSFLAGGLAKNIQYF.